Sequencing of this TCR beta chain was carried out in a study of control samples from healthy donors and cancer patients. The data were produced by immunoSEQ multiplex PCR, yet TCRdb's version contains in-frame clones alone and is incomplete. In the table there are about 110,000 clones, 80% to 90% of which are singletons. The CDR3 consists of 18 residues. Germline values: CDR1 SGHTA, CDR2 FQGTGA. Between the trimmed V and J ends, which lost 2 bases and 2 bases, there was a span of 19 bases. The source of this sequence is a woman between 50 and 59 years old in good health. Sequencing input: blood. V is TRBV7-3 and J is TRBJ1-5; TRBD1 might be the D (5 bases). CDR3 loop: CASSLYPYRDARNQPQHF. The CDR3 DNA sequence: TGTGCCAGCAGCTTATATCCTTATCGGGACGCTCGCAATCAGCCCCAGCATTTT.